A single sample is the source of the 24 T cell receptor beta chains below, sequenced in a study of Ad26.COV2.S vaccination and SARS-CoV-2 variants. The treatment was: some 20 received Ad26.COV2.S at low or high dose, single or two shots; 5 received placebo; per-sample allocation not given. Sampling took place 63 days after the first vaccine or placebo injection. Clones were sequenced by immunoSEQ multiplex PCR, and TCRdb holds only the in-frame ones, with some missing. The table lists roughly 420,000 clones, approximately 92% of them singletons. The sample was peripheral blood, taken in a trial of Ad26.COV2.S vaccine versus placebo. These receptors came from a person aged 18 to 59 who received the Ad26.COV2.S COVID-19 vaccine or a placebo.

The gene calls are TRBV14 and TRBJ1-2; D is perhaps TRBD1 (5 bases). V was trimmed by 0 bases and J by 7 bases, leaving 15 bases between them. Germline-derived CDR1 and CDR2 are SGHDN and FVKESK. The CDR3 is made up of 15 amino acids. The CDR3 DNA reads as TGTGCCAGCAGCCAAGATTCAGGGTTCTTCTCTGGCTACACCTTC. This gives the protein CASSQDSGFFSGYTF. Combining the CDR3 with reference TRBV14 and TRBJ1-2 gives the whole variable domain EAGVTQFPSHSVIEKGQTVTLRCDPISGHDNLYWYRRVMGKEIKFLLHFVKESKQDESGMPNNRFLAERTGGTYSTLKVQPAELEDSGVYFCASSQDSGFFSGYTFGSGTRLTVV.

This chain links TRBV7-2 with TRBJ2-7; D is unclear. The CDR3 contains 15 residues. Germline V gives CDR1 SGHTA, CDR2 FQGNSA. Between the trimmed V and J ends, which lost 0 bases and 3 bases, there was a span of 12 bases. For the CDR3, the DNA is TGTGCCAGCAGCTTAGCTGGGTCGGCAGGCTACGAGCAGTACTTC. It is translated as CASSLAGSAGYEQYF.

V usage is TRBV6-1 and J usage is TRBJ2-3, with 9 bases identical to TRBD2. The CDR3 totals 17 residues. Per germline, CDR1 MNHNS and CDR2 SASEGT. V shed 0 bases and J 1 base; nucleotides not matched to a gene: 5. For the CDR3, the DNA is TGTGCCAGCAGTGAAGCGCGGGAGGGAGCGGGCACAGATACGCAGTATTTT. Translated, it gives CASSEAREGAGTDTQYF.

The V call is TRBV19, the J call TRBJ2-1, with 10 bases identical to TRBD2. After removal of 3 bases from V and 4 bases from J, the junction contained 3 bases not matched to a gene. The CDR3 runs 15 residues. Germline assignment: CDR1 LNHDA and CDR2 SQIVND (reference sequence). The CDR3 DNA reads TGTGCCAGTAGTATTTTACTAGCGGGGTACAATGAGCAGTTCTTC. Encoded protein: CASSILLAGYNEQFF.

This chain joins TRBV6-5 and TRBJ2-1; 9 nucleotides line up with TRBD2. The CDR3 runs 15 residues. CDR1 is MNHEY, CDR2 SVGAGI, per germline. With V trimmed by 6 bases and J by 5 bases, 8 bases remained unmatched. CDR3 residues: CASRTAGGPNNEQFF. In nucleotides, the CDR3 is TGTGCCAGCAGGACGGCGGGGGGGCCTAACAATGAGCAGTTCTTC.

This clone has just a few counts. The V call is TRBV2, the J call TRBJ1-5; TRBD1 matches at 8 bases. This CDR3 is 15 amino acids long. Germline V lookup: CDR1 SNHLY, CDR2 FYNNEI. Unmatched junction bases numbered 9, after V lost 4 bases and J lost 7 bases. CDR3 nucleotides: TGTGCCAGCAGTGTGCAGGGGGCTACAGGACAGCCCCAGCATTTT. It yields the protein CASSVQGATGQPQHF.

Comments on this clone: The sample holds other DNA sequences that translate to the same CDR3. The chain carries TRBV5-1 and TRBJ1-3; possible D gene TRBD1, 5 bases. The V and J ends lost 4 bases and 0 bases respectively, with 8 bases between them. The CDR3 has 14 amino acids. CDR1 and CDR2 (germline): SGHRS, YFSETQ. The chain's CDR3 is CASSPQGSGNTIYF. The CDR3 coding sequence is TGCGCCAGCAGCCCGCAGGGCTCTGGAAACACCATATATTTT. The variable domain in full, with the rest retrieved from reference TRBV5-1 and TRBJ1-3, is KAGVTQTPRYLIKTRGQQVTLSCSPISGHRSVSWYQQTPGQGLQFLFEYFSETQRNKGNFPGRFSGRQFSNSRSEMNVSTLELGDSALYLCASSPQGSGNTIYFGEGSWLTVV.

The chain joins TRBV3-1 (or the pseudogene TRBV3-2) to TRBJ1-3; no clear D. From germline, CDR1 is LGHDT and CDR2 YNNKEL (reference sequence). The CDR3 totals 13 residues. Trimming removed 8 bases from V and 0 bases from J, with 8 bases in between. The CDR3 loop reads CASAGSSGNTIYF. CDR3 coding DNA: TGTGCCAGCGCGGGCAGCTCTGGAAACACCATATATTTT.

The J gene is TRBJ2-5, the V gene TRBV29-1, with 8 bases identical to TRBD1. Germline loops: CDR1 SQVTM, CDR2 ANQGSEA. The V gene end was trimmed by 8 bases and the J gene end by 3 bases; junction bases not matched to a gene: 8. The CDR3 totals 13 residues. The CDR3: CSTRGTGEETQYF. Here the CDR3 DNA reads TGCAGCACACGAGGGACAGGAGAAGAGACCCAGTACTTC.

The chain combines TRBV2 with TRBJ1-5; 8 nucleotides align to TRBD1. Germline trimming cut 2 bases from V and 4 bases from J; bases unmatched to any gene: 4. Germline CDR1 SNHLY, CDR2 FYNNEI. This CDR3 region has 15 residues. The CDR3 DNA is TGTGCCAGCAGTGAACAGGGGGCTCCTAATCAGCCCCAGCATTTT. It yields the protein CASSEQGAPNQPQHF.

The CDR3 reads CASSPWGQGDYGYTF. CDR3 nucleotides: TGTGCCAGCAGCCCGTGGGGACAGGGGGACTATGGCTACACCTTC. J is TRBJ1-2 and V is TRBV28, with 11 bases identical to TRBD1. The CDR3 extends over 15 amino acids. V was pared by 6 bases and J by 3 bases, with 6 bases of the junction left unmatched. Germline loops: CDR1 MDHEN, CDR2 SYDVKM.

The chain uses TRBV6-6 and TRBJ1-5; 8 bases are shared with TRBD1. There are 15 residues in the CDR3. CDR1 is MNHNY, CDR2 SVGAGI, per germline (reference sequence). The V gene end was trimmed by 0 bases and the J gene end by 8 bases; junction bases not matched to a gene: 6. The DNA of the CDR3 is TGTGCCAGCAGTTACTCGGGACAGGATAAGGAGCCCCAGCATTTT. Translation gives CASSYSGQDKEPQHF.

The chain couples TRBV29-1 to TRBJ2-2; tentatively, D is TRBD2 (5 bases). CDR3 length: 13 residues. Germline V gives CDR1 SQVTM, CDR2 ANQGSEA. V was cut by 8 bases and J by 1 base, with 11 bases left in between. CDR3 residues: CSSRDLNTGELFF. In DNA form, the CDR3 reads TGCAGCTCCCGGGATTTGAACACCGGGGAGCTGTTTTTT.

The genes are TRBV5-1 and TRBJ1-6; TRBD1 might be the D (5 bases). The CDR3 totals 15 residues. Trimming left V 0 bases short and J 8 bases short, with 12 bases between. Germline CDR1 is SGHRS and CDR2 is YFSETQ. The CDR3 protein is CASSLAFRGDSPLHF. CDR3 sequence (DNA): TGCGCCAGCAGCTTGGCTTTTAGGGGAGATTCACCCCTCCACTTT.

This sequence joins TRBV7-9 and TRBJ2-3, with a tentative D call TRBD2 (6 bases). The CDR3 runs 16 residues. Trimming cost V 6 bases and J 2 bases, with 18 bases left between them. Germline CDR1 and CDR2: SEHNR and FQNEAQ (reference sequence). CDR3 DNA sequence: TGTGCCAGCAGTCCCCTCAGGGAGGCGAACACAGATACGCAGTATTTT. This encodes CASSPLREANTDTQYF.

This chain links TRBV6-1 with TRBJ2-3; 8 bases agree with TRBD2. The ends lost 0 bases at V and 4 bases at J; junction bases unmatched: 6. Germline CDR1 is MNHNS and CDR2 is SASEGT. The CDR3 runs to 16 residues. CDR3 DNA: TGTGCCAGCAGTGAAGCGTGGCTAGCGGGTCCAGATACGCAGTATTTT. This translates into CASSEAWLAGPDTQYF.

J is TRBJ2-5 and V is TRBV6-2 or TRBV6-3, with 10 bases matching TRBD1. The CDR3 loop spans 15 amino acids. Germline V gives CDR1 MNHEY, CDR2 SVGEGT. V trimming: 8 bases; J trimming: 6 bases; junction bases outside the gene matches: 12. CDR3 protein: CASRPPGQGLQTQYF. The DNA of the CDR3 is TGTGCCAGCCGCCCCCCGGGACAGGGGTTGCAGACCCAGTACTTC.

The chain carries TRBV6-5 and TRBJ1-5; tentative D call: TRBD1 (6 bases). The CDR3 totals 14 residues. The V end lost 5 bases, the J end lost 4 bases, and 12 bases lay between the germline ends. Germline CDR1 reads MNHEY; CDR2 reads SVGAGI. The CDR3 sequence is CASSRTERNQPQHF. The CDR3 region has the DNA TGTGCCAGCAGTAGGACAGAGCGAAATCAGCCCCAGCATTTT.

The chain combines TRBV5-1 with TRBJ2-2; D is unresolved. Germline V lookup: CDR1 SGHRS, CDR2 YFSETQ. With 0 bases removed from V and 7 bases from J, the gap between germline ends came to 13 bases. CDR3 size: 15 residues. CDR3 nucleotide sequence: TGCGCCAGCAGCTTGGTATCGGGTCCAGGCGGGGAGCTGTTTTTT. This encodes CASSLVSGPGGELFF. Looking up the rest from reference TRBV5-1 and TRBJ2-2 gives the full variable domain: KAGVTQTPRYLIKTRGQQVTLSCSPISGHRSVSWYQQTPGQGLQFLFEYFSETQRNKGNFPGRFSGRQFSNSRSEMNVSTLELGDSALYLCASSLVSGPGGELFFGEGSRLTVL.

This chain links TRBV29-1 with TRBJ2-3; TRBD1 agrees at 9 bases. The CDR3 runs to 16 residues. The junction had 10 bases not matched to a gene; V was cut back by 3 bases and J by 3 bases. From germline, CDR1 is SQVTM and CDR2 ANQGSEA. DNA of the CDR3: TGCAGCGTTGAGGGATTCGACAGGGGGAGGACAGATACGCAGTATTTT. Translated: CSVEGFDRGRTDTQYF.

The chain employs TRBV5-4 and TRBJ2-1; no definite D call. Germline V gene data show CDR1 as SGHNT and CDR2 as YYREEE (reference sequence). V lost 0 bases and J 0 bases, leaving 7 bases between the germline ends. The CDR3 spans 15 residues. The CDR3 DNA reads TGTGCCAGCAGCTTGGAGACACTCTCCTACAATGAGCAGTTCTTC. This codes for CASSLETLSYNEQFF.

CDR3 DNA sequence: TGTGCCAGCAGCCCCTCCGGGGCGGGGAACACTGAAGCTTTCTTT. Translated: CASSPSGAGNTEAFF. The chain is built from TRBV7-3 and TRBJ1-1; D might be TRBD1 (5 bases). The V gene's germline CDR1 is SGHTA and CDR2 FQGTGA. V dropped 5 bases and J dropped 1 base, with 14 bases sitting between them. The CDR3 totals 15 residues.

Here the CDR3 reads CSVQPPISGAGQFF. The CDR3 region has the DNA TGCAGCGTCCAACCCCCGATCAGCGGGGCCGGGCAGTTCTTC. The chain carries TRBV29-1 and TRBJ2-1; TRBD2 matches 7 bases. This CDR3 spans 14 amino acids. V gave up 6 bases and J gave up 12 bases; unmatched junction bases: 17. Germline assignment: CDR1 SQVTM and CDR2 ANQGSEA.

This rearrangement joins TRBV7-2 to TRBJ2-5; D call uncertain. Germline CDR1 and CDR2: SGHTA and FQGNSA. The CDR3 has 13 residues. V shed 5 bases and J shed 5 bases, with 12 bases lying between them. CDR3 DNA sequence: TGTGCCAGCAGCCCGACTCGATGGGAGACCCAGTACTTC. Residues: CASSPTRWETQYF.